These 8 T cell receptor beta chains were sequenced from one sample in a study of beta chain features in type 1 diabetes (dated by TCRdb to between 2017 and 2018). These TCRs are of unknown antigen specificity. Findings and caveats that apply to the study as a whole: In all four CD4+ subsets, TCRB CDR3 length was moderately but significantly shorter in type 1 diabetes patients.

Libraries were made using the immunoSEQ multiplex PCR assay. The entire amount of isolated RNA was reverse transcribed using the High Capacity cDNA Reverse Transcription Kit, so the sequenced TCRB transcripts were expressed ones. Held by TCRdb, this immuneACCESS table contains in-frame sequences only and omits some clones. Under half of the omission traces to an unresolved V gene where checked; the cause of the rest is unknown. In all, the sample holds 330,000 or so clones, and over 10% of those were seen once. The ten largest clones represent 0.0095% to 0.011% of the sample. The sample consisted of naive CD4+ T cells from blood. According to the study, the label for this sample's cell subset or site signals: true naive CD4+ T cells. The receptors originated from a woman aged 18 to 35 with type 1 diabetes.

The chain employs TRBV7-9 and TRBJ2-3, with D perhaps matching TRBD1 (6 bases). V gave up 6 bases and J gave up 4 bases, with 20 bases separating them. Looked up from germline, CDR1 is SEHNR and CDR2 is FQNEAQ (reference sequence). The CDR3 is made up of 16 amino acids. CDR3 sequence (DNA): TGTGCCAGCAGGCTCGGACAGCCCTTTAGGGCAGATACGCAGTATTTT. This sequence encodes CASRLGQPFRADTQYF.

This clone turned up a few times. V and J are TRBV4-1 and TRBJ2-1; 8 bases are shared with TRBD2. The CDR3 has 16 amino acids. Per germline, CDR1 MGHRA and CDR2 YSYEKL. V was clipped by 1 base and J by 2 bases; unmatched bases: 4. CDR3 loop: CASSQGSGKTYNEQFF. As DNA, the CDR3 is TGCGCCAGCAGCCAAGGTAGCGGGAAAACCTACAATGAGCAGTTCTTC.

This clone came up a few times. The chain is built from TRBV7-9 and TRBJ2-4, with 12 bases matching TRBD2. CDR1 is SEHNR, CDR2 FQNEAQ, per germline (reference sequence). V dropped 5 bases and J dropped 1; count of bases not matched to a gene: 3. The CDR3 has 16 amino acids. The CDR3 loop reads CASSRLAGEAKNIQYF. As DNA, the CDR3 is TGTGCCAGCAGCCGACTAGCGGGAGAGGCCAAAAACATTCAGTACTTC.

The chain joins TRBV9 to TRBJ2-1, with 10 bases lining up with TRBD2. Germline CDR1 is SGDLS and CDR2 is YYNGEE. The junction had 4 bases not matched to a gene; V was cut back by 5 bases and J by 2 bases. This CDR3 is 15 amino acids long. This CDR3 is CASRPSGSTYNEQFF. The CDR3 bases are TGTGCCAGCAGGCCTAGCGGGAGCACCTACAATGAGCAGTTCTTC.

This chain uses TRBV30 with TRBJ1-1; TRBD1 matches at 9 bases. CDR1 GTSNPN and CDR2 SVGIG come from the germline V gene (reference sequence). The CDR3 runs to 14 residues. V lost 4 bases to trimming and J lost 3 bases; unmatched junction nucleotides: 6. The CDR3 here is CAWIGTGKHTEAFF. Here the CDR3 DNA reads TGTGCCTGGATTGGGACAGGGAAGCACACTGAAGCTTTCTTT.

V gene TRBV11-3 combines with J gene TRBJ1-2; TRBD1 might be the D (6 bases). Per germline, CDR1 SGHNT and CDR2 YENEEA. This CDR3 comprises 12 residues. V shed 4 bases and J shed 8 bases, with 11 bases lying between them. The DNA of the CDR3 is TGTGCCAGCAGCTCAGGGACATTCGGCTACACCTTC. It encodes CASSSGTFGYTF.

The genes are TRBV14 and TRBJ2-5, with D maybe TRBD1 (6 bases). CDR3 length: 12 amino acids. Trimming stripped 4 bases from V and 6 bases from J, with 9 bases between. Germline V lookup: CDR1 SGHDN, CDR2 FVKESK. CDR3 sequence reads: CASSPGHQTQYF. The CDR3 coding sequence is TGTGCCAGCAGCCCGGGACATCAGACCCAGTACTTC.

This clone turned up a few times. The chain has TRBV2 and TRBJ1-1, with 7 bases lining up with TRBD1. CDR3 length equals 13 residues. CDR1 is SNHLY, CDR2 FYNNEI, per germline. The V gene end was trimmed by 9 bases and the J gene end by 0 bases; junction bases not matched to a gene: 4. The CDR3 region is CARGGQLNTEAFF. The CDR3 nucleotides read TGTGCCAGGGGGGGACAGTTGAACACTGAAGCTTTCTTT.